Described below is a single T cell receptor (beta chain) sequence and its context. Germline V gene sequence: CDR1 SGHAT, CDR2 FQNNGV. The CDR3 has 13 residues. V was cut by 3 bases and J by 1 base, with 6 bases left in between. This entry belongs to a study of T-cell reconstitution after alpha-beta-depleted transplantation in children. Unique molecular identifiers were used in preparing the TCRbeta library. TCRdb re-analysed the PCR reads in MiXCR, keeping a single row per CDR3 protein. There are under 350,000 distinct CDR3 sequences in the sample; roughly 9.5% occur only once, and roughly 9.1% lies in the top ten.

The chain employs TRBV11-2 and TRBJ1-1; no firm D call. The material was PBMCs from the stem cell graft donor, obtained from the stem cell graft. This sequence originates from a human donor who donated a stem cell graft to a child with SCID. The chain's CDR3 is CASSFNENTEAFF. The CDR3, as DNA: TGTGCCAGCAGCTTTAACGAGAACACTGAAGCTTTCTTT.